The entry that follows covers one T cell receptor beta chain sequence. No cognate antigen has been identified for it. No per-base quality is available; no much larger clone lies one base away. This specimen comes from a study of blood T cell repertoires in COVID-19 (dated by TCRdb to 2019 to 2021). Broadly, across the study: Collaborator samples came from the United States, Italy and Spain and covered acute and convalescent phases of COVID-19. The prospective study material was composed of cDNA or gDNA derived from T cells, B-cell-depleted T cells, or PBMCs. The dataset comprised deeply sampled blood TCRbeta repertoires from subjects exposed to, actively infected with, or recovered from COVID-19. A freely available public database, intended as a resource for researchers studying the immune response to SARS-CoV-2, is where the repertoires were released. The samples were drawn from two sources: the first 160 participants of the ongoing ImmuneRACE study, and 950 to 1,500 subjects contributed by 6 global collaborators. Nearly every sample came with metadata listing a de-identified subject ID, COVID-19 status, age in years and sex. Where HLA class I and class II types were available, the types were taken from metadata supplied by the sample provider, not from assay-based typing.

Collaborating institutions collected whole blood in K2EDTA tubes following their own protocols. Collaborator samples were shipped for TCRbeta analysis as frozen whole blood, isolated PBMCs, or DNA extracted from either sample type. Via the germline V gene, CDR1 is SGHVS and CDR2 FNYEAQ. Germline trimming: 4 bases from V, 3 bases from J; junction bases outside gene matches: 5. Taken from cysteine to phenylalanine, the CDR3 has 15 residues. Only the CDR3 DNA stays, 45 bases, in frame from base 1. TCRbeta CDR3 regions were amplified from genomic DNA by means of the immunoSEQ Assay, a bias-controlled multiplex PCR. The original methods were these. The number of nucleated cells in each sample was estimated from the amplification of reference gene primers within the assay. To quantify the absolute abundance of each unique TCRbeta CDR3 rearrangement, sequence reads were collapsed and filtered. For each sample, productive Simpson clonality was calculated as the square root of Simpson's diversity index across productive rearrangements. As stored in TCRdb, this immuneACCESS dataset retains in-frame rearrangements with V and J assigned. A fraction of the clones does not appear; measured against another copy, unresolved V genes explain less than half of the discrepancy, and the remainder lacks a known reason. V and J calls and clone size follow that table, whereas D and trimming were derived from the DNA. This sample lists about 11,000 clones; over 75% were detected once. The ten largest account for over 4.5% of the sample.

The research as a whole found: The quantity of clinical and demographic metadata differed by source and by participant and was supplied without curation.

Sequenced material: peripheral blood. This chain is built from TRBV7-6 and TRBJ2-3; a stretch of 9 junction bases matches TRBD1. This TCR was sampled from a human donor in a cohort sampled during active COVID-19. The CDR3 corresponds to CASSSRTGETDTQYF. Read as DNA, the sequence is TGTGCCAGCAGCTCCCGGACAGGGGAAACAGATACGCAGTATTTT.